What follows is one T cell receptor (beta chain) and its context. The data were taken from a study of T-cell reconstitution after alpha-beta-depleted transplantation in children. For TCRbeta, the library was prepared with unique molecular identifiers. Via MiXCR, TCRdb re-called the PCR reads, giving one row per CDR3 protein. The sample gives about 690,000 distinct CDR3 sequences, roughly 17% of which show up once; approximately 1% is in the top ten. The CDR3 length is 16 residues. Trimming removed 0 bases at V and 3 bases at J, with 15 bases between. From germline, CDR1 is SGHTA and CDR2 FQGNSA. The chain carries TRBV7-2 and TRBJ2-7; D is undetermined. Material: PBMCs from the stem cell graft donor, obtained from the stem cell graft. This clonotype was obtained from a human donor who donated a stem cell graft to a child with acute myeloid leukemia. CDR3 region: CASSLAHIGSLYEQYF. The DNA for the CDR3 is TGTGCCAGCAGCTTAGCCCATATAGGGTCCCTCTACGAGCAGTACTTC. The complete variable domain, with remaining parts taken from reference TRBV7-2 and TRBJ2-7, reads GAGVSQSPSNKVTEKGKDVELRCDPISGHTALYWYRQSLGQGLEFLIYFQGNSAPDKSGLPSDRFSAERTGGSVSTLTIQRTQQEDSAVYLCASSLAHIGSLYEQYFGPGTRLTVT.